Listed here are 32 T cell receptor beta chains from one sample, sequenced in a study of technical replicates of blood from several donors. Here immunoSEQ multiplex PCR was the method, and the copy in TCRdb shows in-frame clones only, minus some. The sample lists some 87,000 clones; about 96% were seen once. The sample consisted of T cells isolated from PBMCs. These receptors came from a human donor in good health.

The chain joins TRBV7-9 to TRBJ2-1; 10 bases align to TRBD2. Germline CDR1 is SEHNR and CDR2 is FQNEAQ (reference sequence). Germline trimming cut 0 bases from V and 8 bases from J; bases unmatched to any gene: 10. There are 17 residues in the CDR3. The CDR3 region has the DNA TGTGCCAGCAGCTTAGCACTAGCGGGATTCCTGCTAGATGAGCAGTTCTTC. Protein product: CASSLALAGFLLDEQFF. Drawing the rest from reference TRBV7-9 and TRBJ2-1, the complete variable domain is DTGVSQNPRHKITKRGQNVTFRCDPISEHNRLYWYRQTLGQGPEFLTYFQNEAQLEKSRLLSDRFSAERPKGSFSTLEIQRTEQGDSAMYLCASSLALAGFLLDEQFFGPGTRLTVL.

This clone appeared a single time. This rearrangement joins TRBV30 to TRBJ2-5; 7 bases fit TRBD1. In germline, CDR1 is GTSNPN, CDR2 SVGIG (reference sequence). Unmatched junction bases numbered 9, after V lost 4 bases and J lost 4 bases. This CDR3 region has 14 residues. This CDR3 is CAWNLQGIRETQYF. DNA of the CDR3: TGTGCCTGGAACCTACAGGGGATACGAGAGACCCAGTACTTC.

This chain uses TRBV7-9 with TRBJ2-1; a weak D match, TRBD1 (6 bases). Per germline, CDR1 SEHNR and CDR2 FQNEAQ (reference sequence). The V end lost 2 bases, the J end lost 4 bases, and 12 bases lay between the germline ends. This CDR3 spans 15 amino acids. CDR3 sequence: CASSLWQGYYNEQFF. DNA for the CDR3: TGTGCCAGCAGCTTATGGCAGGGGTATTACAATGAGCAGTTCTTC.

As concerns this clone: One end of the junction is discordant with germline, which a read error may explain. The chain joins TRBV4-1 to TRBJ2-7, with D perhaps matching TRBD1 (6 bases). CDR1 and CDR2 from the germline V gene are MGHRA and YSYEKL. There are 13 residues in the CDR3. The CDR3 sequence is CASSHLPDSLNHF. The CDR3 region has the DNA TGCGCCAGCAGCCATTTACCGGACAGTCTCAACCACTTC.

The V call is TRBV9, the J call TRBJ1-1; D ambiguous. Germline V gene lookup returns CDR1 SGDLS and CDR2 YYNGEE. V was trimmed by 2 bases and J by 1 base, leaving 6 bases between them. This CDR3 is built from 13 residues. DNA for the CDR3: TGTGCCAGCAGCGTCCGACAGAACACTGAAGCTTTCTTT. Translating gives CASSVRQNTEAFF.

The chain recombines TRBV25-1 with TRBJ2-1; no clear D. The CDR3 length is 12 residues. Germline V lookup: CDR1 MGHDK, CDR2 SYGVNS. Trimming took 8 bases from V and 4 from J, leaving 9 bases between them. The CDR3 nucleotides are TGTGCCAGCTCATTGCAGTACAATGAGCAGTTCTTC. It yields the protein CASSLQYNEQFF.

For this clone: The sample holds other DNA sequences that translate to the same CDR3. The chain joins TRBV7-9 to TRBJ1-2, with 10 bases fitting TRBD1. Germline CDR1 is SEHNR and CDR2 is FQNEAQ (reference sequence). V dropped 3 bases and J dropped 6; count of bases not matched to a gene: 1. The CDR3 spans 13 residues. CDR3 sequence reads: CASSLGTGDGYTF. The CDR3 nucleotides are TGTGCCAGCAGCTTGGGGACAGGGGATGGCTACACCTTC. The variable domain in full, with the rest retrieved from reference TRBV7-9 and TRBJ1-2, is DTGVSQNPRHKITKRGQNVTFRCDPISEHNRLYWYRQTLGQGPEFLTYFQNEAQLEKSRLLSDRFSAERPKGSFSTLEIQRTEQGDSAMYLCASSLGTGDGYTFGSGTRLTVV.

This sequence joins TRBV9 and TRBJ1-1; TRBD1 matches at 7 bases. Germline V lookup: CDR1 SGDLS, CDR2 YYNGEE. The CDR3 is 14 amino acids. V gave up 2 bases and J gave up 4 bases; unmatched junction bases: 5. DNA of the CDR3: TGTGCCAGCAGCGTGGGGGACAGTGGCACTGAAGCTTTCTTT. The encoded protein is CASSVGDSGTEAFF.

V gene TRBV4-3 combines with J gene TRBJ1-2, with 10 bases matching TRBD1. CDR3 size: 14 residues. Germline values: CDR1 LGHNA, CDR2 YSLEER. V shed 5 bases, J shed 6 bases, and the junction held 6 bases outside the gene matches. The CDR3 region has the DNA TGCGCCAGCAGCGCCGAGGGACAGGGGCATGGCTACACCTTC. Amino acid sequence: CASSAEGQGHGYTF.

V and J are TRBV30 and TRBJ2-7; 11 nucleotides line up with TRBD2. The germline V gene has CDR1 GTSNPN and CDR2 SVGIG (reference sequence). CDR3 length: 14 amino acids. J gave up 3 bases and V 4 bases, and 5 bases lay outside the gene matches. This CDR3 reads CAWNSGRAFYEQYF. CDR3 nucleotide sequence: TGTGCCTGGAATAGCGGGAGGGCCTTCTACGAGCAGTACTTC.

This chain links TRBV14 with TRBJ2-3; D is perhaps TRBD2 (6 bases). The germline V gene has CDR1 SGHDN and CDR2 FVKESK. The CDR3 consists of 15 residues. Trimming took 0 bases from V and 4 from J, leaving 11 bases between them. This CDR3 is CASSQDPSGADTQYF. CDR3 bases: TGTGCCAGCAGCCAAGATCCGTCGGGAGCAGATACGCAGTATTTT.

This chain uses TRBV28 with TRBJ2-2; 8 bases map to TRBD2. The germline CDR1 and CDR2 sequences are MDHEN and SYDVKM. The trim removed 6 bases at V and 6 bases at J, leaving 6 bases unmatched. CDR3 length: 14 residues. The CDR3 region is CASRSGSVPGELFF. CDR3 bases: TGTGCCAGCAGGAGCGGGAGCGTTCCCGGGGAGCTGTTTTTT.

The CDR3 DNA sequence: TGTGCCAGCCCAAATACCCGACAGGGCTATGGCTACACCTTC. Protein product: CASPNTRQGYGYTF. This chain joins TRBV7-9 and TRBJ1-2; 7 bases align to TRBD1. The J segment lost 4 bases and the V segment lost 8 bases, leaving 10 bases of the junction unmatched. The CDR3 runs to 14 residues. From germline, CDR1 is SEHNR and CDR2 FQNEAQ (reference sequence).

The genes are TRBV29-1 and TRBJ2-7; D possibly corresponds to TRBD1 (5 bases). V was pared by 2 bases and J by 2 bases, with 10 bases between. This CDR3 is built from 13 residues. Per germline, CDR1 SQVTM and CDR2 ANQGSEA. The CDR3 sequence: CSVEKDTAYEQYF. Written as DNA, the CDR3 is TGCAGCGTTGAAAAGGACACAGCCTACGAGCAGTACTTC.

This chain connects TRBV25-1 to TRBJ1-2; D is undetermined. This CDR3 has 13 amino acids. V lost 6 bases, J lost 2 bases, and 10 bases lay in between. CDR1 is MGHDK, CDR2 SYGVNS, per germline. CDR3 loop: CASSWSLNYGYTF. In nucleotides, the CDR3 is TGTGCCAGCAGCTGGAGTCTAAACTATGGCTACACCTTC.

The chain joins TRBV4-1 to TRBJ1-1; tentatively, D is TRBD1 (5 bases). The CDR3 loop spans 13 amino acids. Trimming removed 5 bases at V and 5 bases at J, with 12 bases between. Germline V gene sequence: CDR1 MGHRA, CDR2 YSYEKL. Here the CDR3 DNA reads TGCGCCAGCAGCTCCACAGGAGGGACTGAAGCTTTCTTT. Protein product: CASSSTGGTEAFF.

The J gene is TRBJ1-2, the V gene TRBV7-9, with 7 bases aligning to TRBD1. The CDR3 sequence is 12 residues long. Germline CDR1 SEHNR, CDR2 FQNEAQ (reference sequence). Germline trimming cut 8 bases from V and 8 bases from J; bases unmatched to any gene: 8. The CDR3 DNA reads TGTGCCAGCGGGGACAGTACATACGGCTACACCTTC. Protein product: CASGDSTYGYTF.

J is TRBJ1-2 and V is TRBV7-8; D perhaps matches TRBD1 (5 bases). Germline V gives CDR1 SGHVS, CDR2 FQNEAQ. Deletions cut 4 bases from V and 4 bases from J, with 7 bases between. The CDR3 is 12 amino acids. The DNA of the CDR3 is TGTGCCAGCAGCTCAGGGTTCTATGGCTACACCTTC. It encodes CASSSGFYGYTF.

V gene TRBV5-4 combines with J gene TRBJ2-5; TRBD1 might be the D (6 bases). The CDR3 runs to 13 residues. Germline V gene sequence: CDR1 SGHNT, CDR2 YYREEE (reference sequence). Trimming removed 4 bases at V and 2 bases at J, with 9 bases between. The CDR3 here is CASSRGQQETQYF. The CDR3 nucleotides read TGTGCCAGCAGCCGAGGACAGCAAGAGACCCAGTACTTC.

J is TRBJ2-1 and V is TRBV27; 7 nucleotides match TRBD1. Trimming took 2 bases from V and 4 from J; bases not matched to a gene: 8. Per germline, CDR1 MNHEY and CDR2 SMNVEV (reference sequence). The length of the CDR3 is 16 residues. The CDR3 nucleotides are TGTGCCAGCAGTTTACCGTGGGACAGCGCTTACAATGAGCAGTTCTTC. It codes for CASSLPWDSAYNEQFF.

This chain connects TRBV10-3 to TRBJ2-7, with TRBD1 identical over 7 bases. This CDR3 has 14 residues. CDR1 and CDR2 from the germline V gene are ENHRY and SYGVKD. V trimming: 1 base; J trimming: 3 bases; junction bases outside the gene matches: 3. The CDR3 coding sequence is TGTGCCATCAGTGAGTTGGGACAGAACTACGAGCAGTACTTC. Its protein product is CAISELGQNYEQYF.

The genes are TRBV11-2 and TRBJ2-7; D might be TRBD2 (5 bases). CDR1 SGHAT and CDR2 FQNNGV come from the germline V gene. Trimming left V 6 bases short and J 0 bases short, with 9 bases between. The CDR3 has 13 residues. DNA of the CDR3: TGTGCCAGCAGATCAACTAGCTCCTACGAGCAGTACTTC. It translates to CASRSTSSYEQYF.

CDR3 coding DNA: TGTGCCAGCGCTTCTCCCGGGACTAGTCAAAATGGGGTCTACAATGAGCAGTTCTTC. Translating it yields CASASPGTSQNGVYNEQFF. The V and J genes are TRBV28 and TRBJ2-1; TRBD2 matches at 8 bases. CDR1 is MDHEN, CDR2 SYDVKM, per germline. The CDR3 is 19 amino acids. V shed 8 bases, J shed 3 bases, and the junction held 21 bases outside the gene matches.

V gene TRBV27 combines with J gene TRBJ1-5; 8 nucleotides align to TRBD1. This CDR3 is 15 amino acids long. Unmatched junction bases numbered 7, after V lost 8 bases and J lost 1 base. Germline V CDR1 and CDR2: MNHEY, SMNVEV (reference sequence). DNA for the CDR3: TGTGCCAGCGTCCCCAGGGGGCAGAGCAATCAGCCCCAGCATTTT. Translated: CASVPRGQSNQPQHF.

DNA of the CDR3: TGTGCCAGCAGCCAAGATTCCAGGGAAAAACTGTTTTTT. This codes for CASSQDSREKLFF. V and J are TRBV4-2 and TRBJ1-4; no clear D gene. The V and J ends lost 0 bases and 8 bases respectively, with 7 bases between them. Per germline, CDR1 LGHNA and CDR2 YNFKEQ. The CDR3 runs to 13 residues.

The chain combines TRBV10-1 with TRBJ2-7; weak D call: TRBD1 (6 bases). The V end lost 7 bases, the J end lost 2 bases, and 15 bases lay between the germline ends. This CDR3 comprises 14 residues. Germline V gives CDR1 WNHNN, CDR2 SYGVQD (reference sequence). The CDR3 DNA is TGCGCCAGCAAAATTTCAGGGGCCACCTACGAGCAGTACTTC. Amino acids: CASKISGATYEQYF.

The chain couples TRBV27 to TRBJ2-7; maybe TRBD2 (5 bases). Looked up from germline, CDR1 is MNHEY and CDR2 is SMNVEV (reference sequence). Trimming took off 5 bases at V and 7 bases at J, with 18 bases between the two ends. This CDR3 contains 14 residues. Here the CDR3 reads CASSPLSIREEQYF. CDR3 bases: TGTGCCAGCAGTCCCCTTTCAATACGGGAAGAGCAGTACTTC.

The V gene is TRBV4-3, the J gene TRBJ1-1; possible D gene TRBD1, 6 bases. The V end was cut by 3 bases, the J end by 4 bases, with 15 bases between. CDR1 and CDR2 (germline): LGHNA, YSLEER. The CDR3 totals 15 residues. CDR3 sequence reads: CASSHVPRGVTEAFF. The CDR3 nucleotides are TGCGCCAGCAGCCACGTACCCAGGGGTGTCACTGAAGCTTTCTTT.

The rearrangement uses TRBV14 and TRBJ2-3, with TRBD2 identical over 11 bases. The germline CDR1 and CDR2 sequences are SGHDN and FVKESK. With V trimmed by 2 bases and J by 7 bases, 5 bases remained unmatched. This CDR3 comprises 15 residues. The CDR3 DNA follows: TGTGCCAGCAGCCAATTTTTAGCGGGAGGGCATACGCAGTATTTT. Translating gives CASSQFLAGGHTQYF.

J is TRBJ2-7 and V is TRBV5-1; D is undetermined. CDR3 length equals 15 residues. Germline CDR1 is SGHRS and CDR2 is YFSETQ. Between the trimmed V and J ends, which lost 4 bases and 2 bases, there was a span of 16 bases. In nucleotides, the CDR3 is TGCGCCAGCAGCGTCACTACCTTCTCAACCTACGAGCAGTACTTC. This codes for CASSVTTFSTYEQYF.

The V gene is TRBV11-3, the J gene TRBJ1-2; the D gene is possibly TRBD1 (5 bases). The CDR3 is 13 residues long. Per germline, CDR1 SGHNT and CDR2 YENEEA. Trimming pared 1 base from V and 8 bases from J, leaving 11 bases between. DNA for the CDR3: TGTGCCAGCAGCTTAGCGGGGGTGAAGGGCTACACCTTC. Translation gives CASSLAGVKGYTF.

This rearrangement joins TRBV11-2 to TRBJ2-5; the D gene is possibly TRBD1 (5 bases). Trimming shortened V by 6 bases and J by 3 bases, and 8 bases separated the two germline ends. CDR1 and CDR2 (germline): SGHAT, FQNNGV. The CDR3 runs 12 residues. The CDR3 region has the DNA TGTGCCAGCAGTCAGGGTAAAGAGACCCAGTACTTC. This codes for CASSQGKETQYF.